The 2 T cell receptor beta chains reported below all come from one sample, sequenced in a study of blood T cell repertoires in COVID-19. The repertoire was sequenced with immunoSEQ multiplex PCR; TCRdb's copy has only in-frame clones and lacks some. Here the sample spans around 100,000 clones, about 80% being singletons. Sequencing was carried out using peripheral blood. Every receptor here comes from a human donor in a cohort sampled during active or convalescent COVID-19.

The V call is TRBV11-3, the J call TRBJ2-5, with a weak D call TRBD2 (6 bases). Germline V gene data show CDR1 as SGHNT and CDR2 as YENEEA. Trimming removed 0 bases at V and 2 bases at J, with 10 bases between. The CDR3 contains 15 residues. CDR3 DNA sequence: TGTGCCAGCAGCTTAGAGGACTACCGGCAAGAGACCCAGTACTTC. Translating gives CASSLEDYRQETQYF.

This chain joins TRBV7-2 and TRBJ1-6, with 11 bases that match TRBD1. Per germline, CDR1 SGHTA and CDR2 FQGNSA. The CDR3 totals 14 residues. J was trimmed by 10 bases and V by 5 bases; bases with no gene match: 4. CDR3 sequence: CASSRDRGKSPLHF. CDR3 coding DNA: TGTGCCAGCAGCCGGGACAGGGGGAAATCACCCCTCCACTTT.